The rows below give T cell receptor beta chains drawn from one sample of a study of cytomegalovirus exposure and HLA in healthy donors. Produced via immunoSEQ multiplex PCR; TCRdb's table is partial and in-frame only. This sample's table reports tens of thousands of clones. The specimen sequenced was PBMCs. These receptors were collected from a female donor in good health and CMV-seropositive. Each CDR3 is given with its conserved first and last residue. Each record gives: V gene, D gene, J gene, CDR3 protein, CDR3 DNA. A D gene is named only where the DNA matches it firmly.

V: TRBV18; D: .; J: TRBJ1-5; CDR3: CASSPGGGNQPQHF; DNA: TGTGCCAGCTCACCAGGGGGGGGCAATCAGCCCCAGCATTTT
V: TRBV5-1; D: TRBD1; J: TRBJ2-7; CDR3: CASSFGQETPYEQYF; DNA: TGCGCCAGCAGCTTCGGACAGGAGACTCCCTACGAGCAGTACTTC
V: TRBV27; D: TRBD2; J: TRBJ2-2; CDR3: CASRGGSGRATGELFF; DNA: TGTGCCAGCAGAGGGGGCAGCGGGAGGGCCACCGGGGAGCTGTTTTTT
V: TRBV7-9; D: .; J: TRBJ1-4; CDR3: CASSLLGHANEKLFF; DNA: TGTGCCAGCAGCTTACTGGGGCACGCTAATGAAAAACTGTTTTTT
V: TRBV29-1; D: TRBD1; J: TRBJ2-2; CDR3: CSVTGGTGELFF; DNA: TGCAGCGTAACAGGGGGCACCGGGGAGCTGTTTTTT
V: TRBV19; D: .; J: TRBJ2-7; CDR3: CASTDPQRGNYEQYF; DNA: TGTGCCAGTACAGATCCTCAGAGGGGGAACTACGAGCAGTACTTC
V: TRBV10-1; D: .; J: TRBJ2-5; CDR3: CASSGRGIQETQYF; DNA: TGCGCCAGCAGTGGACGGGGGATACAAGAGACCCAGTACTTC
V: TRBV7-9; D: TRBD1; J: TRBJ1-1; CDR3: CASSLGQGMNTEAFF; DNA: TGTGCCAGCAGCTTAGGACAGGGCATGAACACTGAAGCTTTCTTT
V: TRBV18; D: .; J: TRBJ2-1; CDR3: CASSTTGSSYNEQFF; DNA: TGTGCCAGCTCAACGACTGGGAGCTCCTACAATGAGCAGTTCTTC
V: TRBV2; D: TRBD2; J: TRBJ2-3; CDR3: CASSAVSGGITDTQYF; DNA: TGTGCCAGCAGCGCCGTTAGCGGGGGGATCACAGATACGCAGTATTTT
V: TRBV2; D: .; J: TRBJ2-2; CDR3: CASRLLGGNTGELFF; DNA: TGTGCCAGCAGACTCCTAGGGGGGAACACCGGGGAGCTGTTTTTT
V: TRBV5-1; D: .; J: TRBJ1-1; CDR3: CASSLETGMNTEAFF; DNA: TGCGCCAGCAGCTTGGAAACAGGTATGAACACTGAAGCTTTCTTT
V: TRBV13; D: .; J: TRBJ2-1; CDR3: CASSLAVINEQFF; DNA: TGTGCCAGCAGCTTAGCTGTAATCAATGAGCAGTTCTTC
V: TRBV5-1; D: TRBD1; J: TRBJ2-7; CDR3: CASSSGGRNSYEQYF; DNA: TGCGCCAGCAGCTCAGGGGGCAGAAATAGCTACGAGCAGTACTTC
V: TRBV5-5; D: TRBD2; J: TRBJ2-2; CDR3: CASSWLAGANTGELFF; DNA: TGTGCCAGCAGCTGGCTAGCGGGAGCCAACACCGGGGAGCTGTTTTTT
V: TRBV6-5; D: .; J: TRBJ2-1; CDR3: CASSYWLADDNEQFF; DNA: TGTGCCAGCAGTTACTGGCTAGCAGATGACAATGAGCAGTTCTTC
V: TRBV18; D: TRBD1; J: TRBJ2-1; CDR3: CASSYDRVEIQLNEQFF; DNA: TGTGCCAGCTCGTACGACAGGGTGGAGATTCAGTTGAATGAGCAGTTCTTC
V: TRBV6-5; D: .; J: TRBJ1-2; CDR3: CASSYSPTPLVYGYTF; DNA: TGTGCCAGCAGTTACTCACCTACGCCACTTGTCTATGGCTACACCTTC
V: TRBV29-1; D: .; J: TRBJ1-1; CDR3: CSVDPLGRAFF; DNA: TGCAGCGTCGATCCCCTCGGTCGCGCTTTCTTT
V: TRBV18; D: TRBD1; J: TRBJ1-5; CDR3: CASSRTGQANQPQHF; DNA: TGTGCCAGCTCACGGACGGGACAGGCCAATCAGCCCCAGCATTTT
V: TRBV4-1; D: .; J: TRBJ2-7; CDR3: CASSQTAGREQYF; DNA: TGCGCCAGCAGCCAGACTGCAGGGAGGGAGCAGTACTTC
V: TRBV4-3; D: TRBD1; J: TRBJ2-1; CDR3: CASRGIGTGGAVEQFF; DNA: TGCGCCAGCAGGGGGATCGGGACAGGGGGCGCGGTTGAGCAGTTCTTC
V: TRBV7-6; D: .; J: TRBJ2-1; CDR3: CASSLGHPTYNEQFF; DNA: TGTGCCAGCAGCCTAGGACACCCAACCTACAATGAGCAGTTCTTC
V: TRBV5-1; D: TRBD1; J: TRBJ2-1; CDR3: CASSAGTGWNDEQFF; DNA: TGCGCCAGCAGCGCTGGGACAGGATGGAACGATGAGCAGTTCTTC
V: TRBV9; D: .; J: TRBJ2-7; CDR3: CASSRETRDYEQYF; DNA: TGTGCCAGCAGCCGAGAGACTAGGGACTACGAGCAGTACTTC
V: TRBV6-5; D: .; J: TRBJ2-7; CDR3: CASSYSESYEQYF; DNA: TGTGCCAGCAGTTACTCGGAGTCCTACGAGCAGTACTTC
V: TRBV4-1; D: TRBD2; J: TRBJ2-3; CDR3: CASSQSGLAGGGSDTQYF; DNA: TGCGCCAGCAGCCAGTCGGGACTAGCGGGGGGAGGTTCGGATACGCAGTATTTT
V: TRBV5-8; D: .; J: TRBJ2-2; CDR3: CASSLALNTGELFF; DNA: TGTGCCAGCAGCTTGGCTCTTAACACCGGGGAGCTGTTTTTT
V: TRBV13; D: .; J: TRBJ1-2; CDR3: CASSQGTGYTF; DNA: TGTGCCAGCAGCCAGGGTACTGGCTACACCTTC
V: TRBV18; D: TRBD1; J: TRBJ2-7; CDR3: CASSPPGQVGYEQYF; DNA: TGTGCCAGCTCACCTCCGGGACAGGTAGGCTACGAGCAGTACTTC
V: TRBV10-1; D: TRBD2; J: TRBJ2-3; CDR3: CASSVGGSDTQYF; DNA: TGCGCCAGCAGTGTCGGGGGGTCAGATACGCAGTATTTT
V: TRBV6-6; D: .; J: TRBJ1-2; CDR3: CASSYQGPGYTF; DNA: TGTGCCAGCAGTTACCAGGGTCCCGGCTACACCTTC